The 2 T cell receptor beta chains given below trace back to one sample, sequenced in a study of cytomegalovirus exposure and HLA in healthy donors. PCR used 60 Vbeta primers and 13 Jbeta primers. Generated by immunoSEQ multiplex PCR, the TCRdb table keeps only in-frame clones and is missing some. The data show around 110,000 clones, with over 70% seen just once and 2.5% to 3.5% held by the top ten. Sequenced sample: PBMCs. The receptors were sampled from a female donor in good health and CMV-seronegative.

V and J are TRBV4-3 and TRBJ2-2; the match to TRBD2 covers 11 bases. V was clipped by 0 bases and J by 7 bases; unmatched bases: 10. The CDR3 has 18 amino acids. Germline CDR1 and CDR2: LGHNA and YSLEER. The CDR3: CASSQDRSSGRAVGELFF. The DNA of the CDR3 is TGCGCCAGCAGCCAAGATCGGAGTAGCGGGAGGGCTGTCGGGGAGCTGTTTTTT.

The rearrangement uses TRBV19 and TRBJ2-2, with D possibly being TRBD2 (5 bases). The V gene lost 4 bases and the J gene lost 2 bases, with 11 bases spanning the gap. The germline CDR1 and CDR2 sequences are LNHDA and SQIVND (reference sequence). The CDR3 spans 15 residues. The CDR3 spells CASSRQGLNTGELFF. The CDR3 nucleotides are TGTGCCAGTAGTAGACAAGGACTCAACACCGGGGAGCTGTTTTTT.